In this sample, the clone carrying this TCR beta chain turned up a few times. The sample belongs to a study of CD8 T cells in ankylosing spondylitis. CDR3 length equals 13 residues. Trimming removed 5 bases from V and 7 bases from J, with 15 bases in between. The germline CDR1 and CDR2 sequences are SGHTA and FQGTGA. TCRdb reprocessed the 5' RACE reads with MiXCR, giving one entry per CDR3 protein. The data hold about 220,000 distinct CDR3 sequences, with over 9.5% observed a single time. V usage is TRBV7-3 and J usage is TRBJ2-7; D not certain. Sequencing was done on a sample of blood, either unsorted or a sorted T cell fraction (not recorded which). This receptor was obtained from a male donor with ankylosing spondylitis or in good health (not recorded which). The CDR3 sequence: CASSVTSNGEQYF. For the CDR3, the DNA is TGTGCCAGCAGCGTGACATCCAACGGGGAGCAGTACTTC.